This TCR beta chain was identified in a study of T cell responses to AZD1222 COVID-19 vaccine. General study findings and limits: Donors in the cohort were predominantly white British and more often female, and clonal diversity was possibly underestimated. As reported, nearly half of all spike-specific TCRs target variant regions that are unmutated. Repertoire collection took place solely once the T cell response had peaked.

The CDR3 totals 15 residues. The germline gives CDR1 MNHEY, CDR2 SVGAGI. V lost 4 bases, J lost 0 bases, and 9 bases lay in between. The data were produced by immunoSEQ multiplex PCR, yet TCRdb's version contains in-frame clones alone and is incomplete. Among 100,000 to 150,000 clones, just over 90% were seen once, and the ten largest hold around 0.98%. With regard to this clone: Its antigen is still unknown.

The TCR comes from an adult who received the AZD1222 COVID-19 vaccine. V and J are TRBV6-5 and TRBJ2-2; no clear D. The starting material was peripheral blood, obtained 28 days after the second AZD1222 dose. The CDR3 is CASSFQRTNTGELFF. CDR3 nucleotide sequence: TGTGCCAGCAGTTTCCAACGAACGAACACCGGGGAGCTGTTTTTT.